Listed below are T cell receptor beta chains from one sample, sequenced in a study of T-cell reconstitution after alpha-beta-depleted transplantation in children. One entry per CDR3 protein, called by TCRdb with MiXCR from the PCR reads. In the table there are 330,000 or so distinct CDR3 sequences, about 9.4% of which are singletons. This material consisted of PBMCs, taken before TCRalphabeta/CD19-depleted stem cell transplant. The origin of the receptors is a boy less than two years old with acute myeloid leukemia, due to receive a stem cell transplant. Each CDR3 is given with its conserved first and last residue. The order of the fields is CDR3 DNA, CDR3 protein, CDR3 length, J gene, V gene, D gene, clone size. The D gene is left open where the match is weak. Not all rows give a size; the values are once, few, many and, for expanded clones, a class.

CDR3 DNA: TGTGCCAGCAGTCGTCCGGGACTAGCGGGCCACACCGGGGAGCTGTTTTTT
CDR3 protein: CASSRPGLAGHTGELFF
CDR3 length: 17
J gene: TRBJ2-2
V gene: TRBV12-3/TRBV12-4
D gene: TRBD2
clone size: many

CDR3 DNA: TGTGCCAGCAGCCACCCTCCCGGACAGATATTCTACGAGCAGTACTTC
CDR3 protein: CASSHPPGQIFYEQYF
CDR3 length: 16
J gene: TRBJ2-7
V gene: TRBV4-2
D gene: -
clone size: many

CDR3 DNA: TGTGCCAGCAGTTATCGCGCTGCAGAGACCCAGTACTTC
CDR3 protein: CASSYRAAETQYF
CDR3 length: 13
J gene: TRBJ2-5
V gene: TRBV28
D gene: -
clone size: many

CDR3 DNA: TGCAGCGTTGCTCCGGCGGACACTGAAGCTTTCTTT
CDR3 protein: CSVAPADTEAFF
CDR3 length: 12
J gene: TRBJ1-1
V gene: TRBV29-1
D gene: -
clone size: many

CDR3 DNA: TGCAGTGCTAGAGACAGGGCTGGCACAGATACGCAGTATTTT
CDR3 protein: CSARDRAGTDTQYF
CDR3 length: 14
J gene: TRBJ2-3
V gene: TRBV20-1
D gene: -
clone size: -

CDR3 DNA: TGTGCCAGCAGCTTAACCGGATTGGCCTACAATGAGCAGTTCTTC
CDR3 protein: CASSLTGLAYNEQFF
CDR3 length: 15
J gene: TRBJ2-1
V gene: TRBV7-3
D gene: -
clone size: many

CDR3 DNA: TGTGCCAGCACCTACAGGGACCTTAACACCGGGGAGCTGTTTTTT
CDR3 protein: CASTYRDLNTGELFF
CDR3 length: 15
J gene: TRBJ2-2
V gene: TRBV6-1
D gene: -
clone size: many

CDR3 DNA: TGTGCCAGCAGTCCAACCGGGACAGTCTCCTACGAGCAGTACTTC
CDR3 protein: CASSPTGTVSYEQYF
CDR3 length: 15
J gene: TRBJ2-7
V gene: TRBV9
D gene: TRBD1
clone size: many

CDR3 DNA: TGCGCCAGCAGGTGGACTAGCGGGAGTATGGAGACCCAGTACTTC
CDR3 protein: CASRWTSGSMETQYF
CDR3 length: 15
J gene: TRBJ2-5
V gene: TRBV10-2
D gene: TRBD2
clone size: many

CDR3 DNA: TGTGCCAGAAGAGGGCGACAGAAAGCAGGGGAGACCCAGTACTTC
CDR3 protein: CARRGRQKAGETQYF
CDR3 length: 15
J gene: TRBJ2-5
V gene: TRBV5-5
D gene: -
clone size: -

CDR3 DNA: TGTGCCAGCAGCTTAGTAGTCGGGGGAAGCTATGGCTACACCTTC
CDR3 protein: CASSLVVGGSYGYTF
CDR3 length: 15
J gene: TRBJ1-2
V gene: TRBV7-8
D gene: -
clone size: many

CDR3 DNA: TGTGCCACCTCCGACCCCGAGGCCAGCACAGATACGCAGTATTTT
CDR3 protein: CATSDPEASTDTQYF
CDR3 length: 15
J gene: TRBJ2-3
V gene: TRBV24-1
D gene: -
clone size: few

CDR3 DNA: TGTGCCAGCAGCCCCTGGAACAGGGGGTATGGCTACACCTTC
CDR3 protein: CASSPWNRGYGYTF
CDR3 length: 14
J gene: TRBJ1-2
V gene: TRBV7-2
D gene: TRBD1
clone size: many

CDR3 DNA: TGTGCCAGCAGCTTAGTCCCGGGGGGGCTAGGGGAGCTGTTTTTT
CDR3 protein: CASSLVPGGLGELFF
CDR3 length: 15
J gene: TRBJ2-2
V gene: TRBV7-2
D gene: TRBD2
clone size: many

CDR3 DNA: TGTGCCAGCAGTTTGAGGTGGGGTTTCGGCAATCAGCCCCAGCATTTT
CDR3 protein: CASSLRWGFGNQPQHF
CDR3 length: 16
J gene: TRBJ1-5
V gene: TRBV12-3/TRBV12-4
D gene: -
clone size: few

CDR3 DNA: TGTGCCAGCAGCCCGAGAATTGGCGGGACGATTTTCAATGGGCAGTTCTTC
CDR3 protein: CASSPRIGGTIFNGQFF
CDR3 length: 17
J gene: TRBJ2-1
V gene: TRBV7-9
D gene: -
clone size: many

CDR3 DNA: TGCGCCAGCAGCAAGACTAGCGGGACCACCGGGGAGCTGTTTTTT
CDR3 protein: CASSKTSGTTGELFF
CDR3 length: 15
J gene: TRBJ2-2
V gene: TRBV4-3
D gene: TRBD2
clone size: many

CDR3 DNA: TGCAGTGCTAGATGGGGGGCGCCCCACGAGCAGTACTTC
CDR3 protein: CSARWGAPHEQYF
CDR3 length: 13
J gene: TRBJ2-7
V gene: TRBV20-1
D gene: -
clone size: -

CDR3 DNA: TGTGCCAGCAGCTTGAACACAGGCTCCTACGAGCAGTACTTC
CDR3 protein: CASSLNTGSYEQYF
CDR3 length: 14
J gene: TRBJ2-7
V gene: TRBV5-5
D gene: -
clone size: many

CDR3 DNA: TGTGCCAGTAGATCTATAGACTACAATGAGCAGTTCTTC
CDR3 protein: CASRSIDYNEQFF
CDR3 length: 13
J gene: TRBJ2-1
V gene: TRBV19
D gene: -
clone size: -

CDR3 DNA: TGTGCCACCAGTGTCGGAAAGGGGCCAGAGACCCAGTACTTC
CDR3 protein: CATSVGKGPETQYF
CDR3 length: 14
J gene: TRBJ2-5
V gene: TRBV24-1
D gene: -
clone size: many

CDR3 DNA: TGTGCCAGCAGAAGGGAGGGAAATCAGCCCCAGCATTTT
CDR3 protein: CASRREGNQPQHF
CDR3 length: 13
J gene: TRBJ1-5
V gene: TRBV12-3/TRBV12-4
D gene: -
clone size: many

CDR3 DNA: TGTGCCAGCAGTAAAGGTGGTGTCGCTGAAGCTTTCTTT
CDR3 protein: CASSKGGVAEAFF
CDR3 length: 13
J gene: TRBJ1-1
V gene: TRBV6-1
D gene: -
clone size: few

CDR3 DNA: TGTGCCACCAGTAGTCAACTCTACAATGAGCAGTTCTTC
CDR3 protein: CATSSQLYNEQFF
CDR3 length: 13
J gene: TRBJ2-1
V gene: TRBV24-1
D gene: -
clone size: many

CDR3 DNA: TGTGCCAGCAGCTTTCGGGCGGGTCATTCCTACAATGAGCAGTTCTTC
CDR3 protein: CASSFRAGHSYNEQFF
CDR3 length: 16
J gene: TRBJ2-1
V gene: TRBV7-2
D gene: -
clone size: many

CDR3 DNA: TGTGCCAGCAGCTTAACTCTAGGACTACCCTCCTACAATGAGCAGTTCTTC
CDR3 protein: CASSLTLGLPSYNEQFF
CDR3 length: 17
J gene: TRBJ2-1
V gene: TRBV7-3
D gene: -
clone size: many

CDR3 DNA: TGCAGCGTTGAAGATCAAGGGTCCTACGAGCAGTACTTC
CDR3 protein: CSVEDQGSYEQYF
CDR3 length: 13
J gene: TRBJ2-7
V gene: TRBV29-1
D gene: -
clone size: many

CDR3 DNA: TGCGCCAGCAGCTTGGACGGACAGGGAGGCTATGGCTACACCTTC
CDR3 protein: CASSLDGQGGYGYTF
CDR3 length: 15
J gene: TRBJ1-2
V gene: TRBV5-1
D gene: TRBD1
clone size: many

CDR3 DNA: TGCGCCAGCAGCCAACAAATAGATGAAAAACTGTTTTTT
CDR3 protein: CASSQQIDEKLFF
CDR3 length: 13
J gene: TRBJ1-4
V gene: TRBV4-3
D gene: -
clone size: many

CDR3 DNA: TGTGCCAGCAGCCAAGTTGTAAGCTATCACCGAGCCCAGTACTTC
CDR3 protein: CASSQVVSYHRAQYF
CDR3 length: 15
J gene: TRBJ2-5
V gene: TRBV4-2
D gene: -
clone size: -

CDR3 DNA: TGCAGTGCTAGGCAGGTCTACGAGCAGTACTTC
CDR3 protein: CSARQVYEQYF
CDR3 length: 11
J gene: TRBJ2-7
V gene: TRBV20-1
D gene: -
clone size: many

CDR3 DNA: TGCAGTGCTAGAGACCGTTTTAGGGCTAGCGGGAGGGGGGTCATTCAGTACTTC
CDR3 protein: CSARDRFRASGRGVIQYF
CDR3 length: 18
J gene: TRBJ2-4
V gene: TRBV20-1
D gene: TRBD2
clone size: -

CDR3 DNA: TGTGCCAGCAGTGTGACAGGGGGTTCACCCCTCCACTTT
CDR3 protein: CASSVTGGSPLHF
CDR3 length: 13
J gene: TRBJ1-6
V gene: TRBV27
D gene: TRBD1
clone size: many

CDR3 DNA: TGCGCCAGCAGCTCGGCGGTGGCGACAGATACGCAGTATTTT
CDR3 protein: CASSSAVATDTQYF
CDR3 length: 14
J gene: TRBJ2-3
V gene: TRBV5-1
D gene: -
clone size: few

CDR3 DNA: TGTGCCAGCAGCTTAGGCGGGAGAGAGACCCAGTACTTC
CDR3 protein: CASSLGGRETQYF
CDR3 length: 13
J gene: TRBJ2-5
V gene: TRBV7-2
D gene: TRBD2
clone size: many

CDR3 DNA: TGCAGTGCTAGAGACCGACAGGGGGGAGATACGCAGTATTTT
CDR3 protein: CSARDRQGGDTQYF
CDR3 length: 14
J gene: TRBJ2-3
V gene: TRBV20-1
D gene: TRBD1
clone size: few

CDR3 DNA: TGCAGTGCTAGAGCGACAGCGACGCGCGGTGAAAAACTGTTTTTT
CDR3 protein: CSARATATRGEKLFF
CDR3 length: 15
J gene: TRBJ1-4
V gene: TRBV20-1
D gene: -
clone size: -

CDR3 DNA: TGTGCCAGCAGCCAAGTTTACCTCTACGAGCAGTACTTC
CDR3 protein: CASSQVYLYEQYF
CDR3 length: 13
J gene: TRBJ2-7
V gene: TRBV14
D gene: -
clone size: many